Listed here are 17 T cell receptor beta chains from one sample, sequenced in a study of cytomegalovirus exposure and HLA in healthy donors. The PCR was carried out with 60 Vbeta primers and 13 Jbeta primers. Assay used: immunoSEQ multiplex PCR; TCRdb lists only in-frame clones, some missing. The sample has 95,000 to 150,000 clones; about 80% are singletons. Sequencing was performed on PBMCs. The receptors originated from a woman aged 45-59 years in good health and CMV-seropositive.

DNA of the CDR3: TGTGCCAGCAGTTTAGACTACTCTGGAAACACCATATATTTT. It is translated as CASSLDYSGNTIYF. The rearrangement uses TRBV27 and TRBJ1-3; D gene ambiguous. The CDR3 loop spans 14 amino acids. Between the trimmed V and J ends, which lost 2 bases and 0 bases, there was a span of 5 bases. CDR1 MNHEY and CDR2 SMNVEV come from the germline V gene (reference sequence).

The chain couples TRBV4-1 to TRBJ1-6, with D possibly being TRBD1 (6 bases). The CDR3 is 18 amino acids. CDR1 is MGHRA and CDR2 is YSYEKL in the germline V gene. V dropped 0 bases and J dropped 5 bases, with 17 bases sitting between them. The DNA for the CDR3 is TGCGCCAGCAGCCAAGAATCGGCTACAGGGATCAATAATTCACCCCTCCACTTT. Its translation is CASSQESATGINNSPLHF.

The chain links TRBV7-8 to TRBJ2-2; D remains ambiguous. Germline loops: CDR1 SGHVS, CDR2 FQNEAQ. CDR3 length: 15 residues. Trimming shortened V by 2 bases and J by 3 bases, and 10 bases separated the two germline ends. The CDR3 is CASSLMRIHTGELFF. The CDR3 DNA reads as TGTGCCAGCAGCTTAATGCGGATACACACCGGGGAGCTGTTTTTT. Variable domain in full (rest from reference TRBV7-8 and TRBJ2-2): GAGVSQSPRYKVAKRGQDVALRCDPISGHVSLFWYQQALGQGPEFLTYFQNEAQLDKSGLPSDRFFAERPEGSVSTLKIQRTQQEDSAVYLCASSLMRIHTGELFFGEGSRLTVL.

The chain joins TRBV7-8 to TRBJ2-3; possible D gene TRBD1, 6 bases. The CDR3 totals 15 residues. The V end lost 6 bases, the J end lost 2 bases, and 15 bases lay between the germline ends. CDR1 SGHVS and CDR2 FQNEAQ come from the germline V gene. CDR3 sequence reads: CASSYYGTFTDTQYF. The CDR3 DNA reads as TGTGCCAGCAGTTATTACGGGACATTCACAGATACGCAGTATTTT.

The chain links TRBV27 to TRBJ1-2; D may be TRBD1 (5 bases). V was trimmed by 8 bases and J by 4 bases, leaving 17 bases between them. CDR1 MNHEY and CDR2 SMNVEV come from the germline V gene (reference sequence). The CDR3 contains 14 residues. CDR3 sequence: CASASRVEPYGYTF. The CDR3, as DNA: TGTGCCAGCGCGAGCAGGGTTGAGCCCTATGGCTACACCTTC.

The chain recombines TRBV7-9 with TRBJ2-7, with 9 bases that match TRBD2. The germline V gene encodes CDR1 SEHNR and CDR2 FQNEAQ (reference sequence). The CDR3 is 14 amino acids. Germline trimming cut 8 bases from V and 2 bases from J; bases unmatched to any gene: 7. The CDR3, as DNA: TGTGCCAGCGCGTCAGGCGGGAGGGCCTACGAGCAGTACTTC. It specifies CASASGGRAYEQYF. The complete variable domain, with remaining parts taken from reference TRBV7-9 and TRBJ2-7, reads DTGVSQNPRHKITKRGQNVTFRCDPISEHNRLYWYRQTLGQGPEFLTYFQNEAQLEKSRLLSDRFSAERPKGSFSTLEIQRTEQGDSAMYLCASASGGRAYEQYFGPGTRLTVT.

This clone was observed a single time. The CDR3: CASSVSSGGATQYF. CDR3 nucleotides: TGTGCCAGCAGTGTATCGAGCGGGGGGGCTACGCAGTATTTT. The rearrangement uses TRBV2 and TRBJ2-3, with TRBD2 identical over 10 bases. Losses at the gene ends were 4 bases for V and 8 bases for J; bases not matched to a gene: 6. This CDR3 is built from 14 residues. From germline, CDR1 is SNHLY and CDR2 FYNNEI. Supplemented by reference TRBV2 and TRBJ2-3, the full variable domain reads EPEVTQTPSHQVTQMGQEVILRCVPISNHLYFYWYRQILGQKVEFLVSFYNNEISEKSEIFDDQFSVERPDGSNFTLKIRSTKLEDSAMYFCASSVSSGGATQYFGPGTRLTVL.

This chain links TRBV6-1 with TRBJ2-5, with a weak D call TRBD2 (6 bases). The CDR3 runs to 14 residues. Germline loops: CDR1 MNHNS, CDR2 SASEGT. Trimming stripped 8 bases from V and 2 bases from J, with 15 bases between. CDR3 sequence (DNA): TGTGCCAGCTTCGACAATAGCGGACAAGAGACCCAGTACTTC. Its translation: CASFDNSGQETQYF.

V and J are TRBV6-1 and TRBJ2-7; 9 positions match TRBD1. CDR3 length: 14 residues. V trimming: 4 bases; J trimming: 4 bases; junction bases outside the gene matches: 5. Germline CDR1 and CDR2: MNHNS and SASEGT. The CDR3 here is CASSAGQGLYEQYF. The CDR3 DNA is TGTGCCAGCAGTGCGGGACAGGGTCTATACGAGCAGTACTTC.

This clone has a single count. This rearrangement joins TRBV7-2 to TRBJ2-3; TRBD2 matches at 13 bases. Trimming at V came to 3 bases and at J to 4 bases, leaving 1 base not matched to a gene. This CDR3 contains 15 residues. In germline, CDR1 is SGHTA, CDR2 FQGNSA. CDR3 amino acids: CASSFTSGRADTQYF. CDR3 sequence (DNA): TGTGCCAGCAGCTTTACTAGCGGGAGGGCAGATACGCAGTATTTT.

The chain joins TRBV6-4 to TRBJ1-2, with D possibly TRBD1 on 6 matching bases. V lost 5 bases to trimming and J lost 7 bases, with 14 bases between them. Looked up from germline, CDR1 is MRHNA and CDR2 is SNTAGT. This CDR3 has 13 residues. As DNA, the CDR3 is TGTGCCAGCAGTCCTACAGGGATGGGTGGCTACACCTTC. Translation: CASSPTGMGGYTF.

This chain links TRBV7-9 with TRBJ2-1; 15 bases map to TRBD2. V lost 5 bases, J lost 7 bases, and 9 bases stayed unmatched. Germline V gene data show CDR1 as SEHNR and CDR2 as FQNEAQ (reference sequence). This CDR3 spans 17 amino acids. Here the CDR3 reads CASSQSPGTSGRNEQFF. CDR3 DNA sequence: TGTGCCAGCAGCCAAAGCCCCGGGACTAGCGGGAGGAATGAGCAGTTCTTC.

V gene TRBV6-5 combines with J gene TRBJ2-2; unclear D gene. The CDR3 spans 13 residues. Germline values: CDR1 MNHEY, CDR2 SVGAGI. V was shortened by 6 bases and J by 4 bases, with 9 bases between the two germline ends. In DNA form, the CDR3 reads TGTGCCAGCAGCCCTAGGTTCACCGGGGAGCTGTTTTTT. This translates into CASSPRFTGELFF.

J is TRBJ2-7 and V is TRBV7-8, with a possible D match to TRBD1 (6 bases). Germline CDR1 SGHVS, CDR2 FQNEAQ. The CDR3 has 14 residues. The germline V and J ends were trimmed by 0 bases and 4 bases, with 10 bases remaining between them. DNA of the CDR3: TGTGCCAGCAGCTTAGCCGGGACAACTTACGAGCAGTACTTC. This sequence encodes CASSLAGTTYEQYF. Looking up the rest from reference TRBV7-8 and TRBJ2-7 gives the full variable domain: GAGVSQSPRYKVAKRGQDVALRCDPISGHVSLFWYQQALGQGPEFLTYFQNEAQLDKSGLPSDRFFAERPEGSVSTLKIQRTQQEDSAVYLCASSLAGTTYEQYFGPGTRLTVT.

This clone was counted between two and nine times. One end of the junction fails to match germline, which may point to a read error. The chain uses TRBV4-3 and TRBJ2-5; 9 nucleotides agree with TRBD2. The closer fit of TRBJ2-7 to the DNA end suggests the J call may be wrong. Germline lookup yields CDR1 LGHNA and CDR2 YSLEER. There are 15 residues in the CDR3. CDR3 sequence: CASSQASGRIYEQYF. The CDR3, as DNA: TGCGCCAGTAGCCAAGCGAGCGGGAGGATCTACGAGCAGTACTTC.

Here the CDR3 reads CAISVAGGALRDNYGYTF. In DNA, the CDR3 is TGTGCCATCAGTGTCGCGGGGGGCGCATTAAGGGATAACTATGGCTACACCTTC. This chain joins TRBV10-3 and TRBJ1-2; tentatively, D is TRBD1 (6 bases). The V end lost 4 bases, the J end lost 1 base, and 22 bases lay between the germline ends. The CDR3 spans 18 residues. Germline CDR1 reads ENHRY; CDR2 reads SYGVKD.

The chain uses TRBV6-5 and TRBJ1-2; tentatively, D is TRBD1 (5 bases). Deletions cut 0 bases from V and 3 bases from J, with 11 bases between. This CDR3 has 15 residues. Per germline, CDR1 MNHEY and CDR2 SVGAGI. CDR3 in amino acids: CASSYSLVTDYGYTF. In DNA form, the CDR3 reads TGTGCCAGCAGTTACTCTTTAGTGACAGACTATGGCTACACCTTC.